The 27 T cell receptor beta chains listed next were all sequenced from one sample in a study of memory B cells and T cells in multiple sclerosis. CFSE-dim autoproliferating and CFSE-high non-proliferating T cells from unstimulated culture were sequenced separately. Cultures began with 45 million to 60 million CFSE-labeled PBMCs, unstimulated for more than 6 days, with replicate wells pooled. Their specific antigens are unknown. TCRdb's table, derived via immunoSEQ multiplex PCR, lists solely in-frame clones and lacks some. The sample holds tens of thousands of clones, around 88% seen once. The sample was PBMCs from blood kept in culture. The source is a human donor with multiple sclerosis.

This rearrangement joins TRBV2 to TRBJ2-4; D ambiguous. From germline, CDR1 is SNHLY and CDR2 FYNNEI. The V and J ends lost 4 bases and 0 bases respectively, with 4 bases between them. The length of the CDR3 is 13 residues. DNA for the CDR3: TGTGCCAGCAGTGGCGTAGCCAAAAACATTCAGTACTTC. It is translated as CASSGVAKNIQYF. Looking up the rest from reference TRBV2 and TRBJ2-4 gives the full variable domain: EPEVTQTPSHQVTQMGQEVILRCVPISNHLYFYWYRQILGQKVEFLVSFYNNEISEKSEIFDDQFSVERPDGSNFTLKIRSTKLEDSAMYFCASSGVAKNIQYFGAGTRLSVL.

The CDR3 region is CAISESRVSITEAFF. DNA for the CDR3: TGTGCCATCAGTGAGTCGAGGGTCTCTATAACTGAAGCTTTCTTT. The chain employs TRBV10-3 and TRBJ1-1; D gene ambiguous. The CDR3 runs to 15 residues. Germline V gene lookup returns CDR1 ENHRY and CDR2 SYGVKD. Between the trimmed V and J ends, which lost 0 bases and 5 bases, there was a span of 13 bases.

This chain links TRBV10-1 with TRBJ1-1, with no clear D. V was clipped by 3 bases and J by 4 bases, with 9 bases between them. Germline CDR1 WNHNN, CDR2 SYGVQD (reference sequence). The CDR3 extends over 13 amino acids. CDR3 sequence (DNA): TGCGCCAGCAGTGAAGATACGGGCACTGAAGCTTTCTTT. Amino acids: CASSEDTGTEAFF.

The chain links TRBV6-1 to TRBJ1-5; TRBD1 aligns across 9 bases. Germline loops: CDR1 MNHNS, CDR2 SASEGT. The CDR3 totals 15 residues. Unmatched junction bases numbered 5, after V lost 2 bases and J lost 6 bases. For the CDR3, the DNA is TGTGCCAGCAGTGAACGGACAGGGGTAGGTCAGCCCCAGCATTTT. Residues: CASSERTGVGQPQHF.

The genes are TRBV2 and TRBJ2-4, with 8 bases lining up with TRBD2. After removal of 1 base from V and 0 bases from J, the junction contained 14 bases not matched to a gene. Per germline, CDR1 SNHLY and CDR2 FYNNEI. The length of the CDR3 is 20 residues. Here the CDR3 reads CASSEVRARAGLVAKNIQYF. CDR3 nucleotide sequence: TGTGCCAGCAGTGAAGTGCGGGCGAGGGCGGGACTAGTAGCCAAAAACATTCAGTACTTC.

This clone has just one count. This chain connects TRBV6-5 to TRBJ2-7; 11 bases match TRBD2. Germline CDR1 is MNHEY and CDR2 is SVGAGI. The CDR3 sequence is 12 residues long. Trimming removed 4 bases from V and 11 bases from J; junction bases left unmatched: 4. CDR3 coding DNA: TGTGCCAGCAGTTCTCCGGGACTAGCGGAGTACTTC. Its translation: CASSSPGLAEYF.

The CDR3 DNA reads as TGTGCCAGCAGCCTCCTCCTCGGACAGAACATGAACACTGAAGCTTTCTTT. It codes for CASSLLLGQNMNTEAFF. This chain connects TRBV7-2 to TRBJ1-1; TRBD1 might be the D (6 bases). The germline V gene has CDR1 SGHTA and CDR2 FQGNSA. Deletions cut 5 bases from V and 0 bases from J, with 19 bases between. The CDR3 has 17 residues.

This chain connects TRBV19 to TRBJ2-3, with 10 bases aligning to TRBD2. V was clipped by 7 bases and J by 0 bases; unmatched bases: 10. The CDR3 is 17 amino acids. Germline CDR1 LNHDA, CDR2 SQIVND (reference sequence). The CDR3 reads CASTPNSGGPSTDTQYF. The CDR3 DNA reads TGTGCCAGTACGCCAAATAGCGGGGGGCCCAGCACAGATACGCAGTATTTT.

The chain joins TRBV5-4 to TRBJ1-4; no clear D. In germline, CDR1 is SGHNT, CDR2 YYREEE (reference sequence). Trimming stripped 0 bases from V and 0 bases from J, with 9 bases between. The CDR3 totals 16 residues. The CDR3 is CASSLGGRATNEKLFF. The CDR3 DNA sequence: TGTGCCAGCAGCTTGGGCGGGAGGGCAACTAATGAAAAACTGTTTTTT.

The chain recombines TRBV2 with TRBJ1-6, with a possible D match to TRBD1 (5 bases). Trimming pared 2 bases from V and 7 bases from J, leaving 15 bases between. The CDR3 consists of 16 residues. Germline values: CDR1 SNHLY, CDR2 FYNNEI. CDR3: CASSERFLRGNSPLHF. For the CDR3, the DNA is TGTGCCAGCAGTGAACGGTTCTTGCGGGGGAATTCACCCCTCCACTTT.

The chain links TRBV27 to TRBJ1-4, with TRBD1 matching over 8 bases. V trimming: 3 bases; J trimming: 10 bases; junction bases outside the gene matches: 10. The CDR3 contains 15 residues. CDR1 and CDR2 from the germline V gene are MNHEY and SMNVEV (reference sequence). The CDR3 spells CASSFQTSDRGKLFF. The CDR3 bases are TGTGCCAGCAGTTTTCAAACCTCTGACAGGGGAAAACTGTTTTTT.

The chain links TRBV25-1 to TRBJ2-7; D remains unclear. The CDR3 extends over 14 amino acids. V was shortened by 1 base and J by 2 bases, with 9 bases between the two germline ends. The germline V gene encodes CDR1 MGHDK and CDR2 SYGVNS. The CDR3 reads CASSESRKPYEQYF. The DNA of the CDR3 is TGTGCCAGCAGTGAATCAAGAAAGCCCTACGAGCAGTACTTC.

V gene TRBV2 combines with J gene TRBJ2-1; D is possibly TRBD1 or TRBD2 (5 bases each). The CDR3 is 13 residues long. The germline V gene has CDR1 SNHLY and CDR2 FYNNEI. The V end lost 7 bases, the J end lost 0 bases, and 7 bases lay between the germline ends. CDR3 coding DNA: TGTGCCAGCACAGGGAGCTCCTACAATGAGCAGTTCTTC. It specifies CASTGSSYNEQFF.

This rearrangement joins TRBV5-6 to TRBJ2-2, with D perhaps TRBD1 (5 bases). Germline V gene data show CDR1 as SGHDT and CDR2 as YYEEEE. The CDR3 has 14 residues. V gave up 4 bases and J gave up 1 base, with 8 bases separating them. CDR3 sequence: CASSDRMNTGELFF. As DNA, the CDR3 is TGTGCCAGCAGCGACAGAATGAACACCGGGGAGCTGTTTTTT.

The chain employs TRBV28 and TRBJ2-5, with 13 bases that match TRBD2. The germline V gene encodes CDR1 MDHEN and CDR2 SYDVKM. The length of the CDR3 is 16 residues. Germline trimming cut 9 bases from V and 1 base from J; bases unmatched to any gene: 8. The CDR3 sequence: CASKTGTSGAQETQYF. Written as DNA, the CDR3 is TGTGCCAGTAAGACCGGGACTAGCGGGGCCCAAGAGACCCAGTACTTC. The whole variable domain, filled in from reference TRBV28 and TRBJ2-5, reads DVKVTQSSRYLVKRTGEKVFLECVQDMDHENMFWYRQDPGLGLRLIYFSYDVKMKEKGDIPEGYSVSREKKERFSLILESASTNQTSMYLCASKTGTSGAQETQYFGPGTRLLVL.

The chain has TRBV11-2 and TRBJ2-5; the D gene is possibly TRBD2 (5 bases). Germline V gives CDR1 SGHAT, CDR2 FQNNGV. Between the trimmed V and J ends, which lost 0 bases and 1 base, there was a span of 9 bases. CDR3 length equals 15 residues. DNA of the CDR3: TGTGCCAGCAGCTTAGATTCGGGGTTCCAAGAGACCCAGTACTTC. As protein: CASSLDSGFQETQYF.

The chain links TRBV6-1 to TRBJ1-2; D is perhaps TRBD1 (6 bases). The CDR3 runs 15 residues. Per the germline V gene, CDR1 is MNHNS and CDR2 is SASEGT. Trimming removed 4 bases from V and 5 bases from J, with 17 bases in between. CDR3 in DNA: TGTGCCAGCAGTGGCGGCGGCAGGGGAAGGTATGGCTACACCTTC. It encodes CASSGGGRGRYGYTF.

This clone occurred a few times. The junction departs from germline at one end; a sequencing error may be responsible. The chain carries TRBV19 and TRBJ2-3; TRBD2 agrees at 8 bases. The CDR3 extends over 16 amino acids. In germline, CDR1 is LNHDA, CDR2 SQIVND (reference sequence). CDR3 residues: CASSRFGREATDTQYF. Here the CDR3 DNA reads TGTGCCAGCAGTAGGTTCGGGCGGGAGGCCACAGATACGCAGTATTTT.

V usage is TRBV28 and J usage is TRBJ1-5; maybe TRBD1 (6 bases). The CDR3 has 15 residues. Germline CDR1 reads MDHEN; CDR2 reads SYDVKM. The germline V and J ends were trimmed by 8 bases and 0 bases, with 14 bases remaining between them. CDR3 amino acids: CASHSLQGSNQPQHF. The CDR3 nucleotides read TGTGCCAGCCATAGTCTACAGGGTAGCAATCAGCCCCAGCATTTT.

This chain connects TRBV5-1 to TRBJ1-2; the D gene is possibly TRBD1 (5 bases). V was trimmed by 4 bases and J by 2 bases, leaving 9 bases between them. The CDR3 sequence is 13 residues long. Germline lookup yields CDR1 SGHRS and CDR2 YFSETQ. CDR3: CASSLGHNYGYTF. DNA for the CDR3: TGCGCCAGCAGCCTCGGACACAACTATGGCTACACCTTC. The full variable domain, rest sourced from reference TRBV5-1 and TRBJ1-2, is KAGVTQTPRYLIKTRGQQVTLSCSPISGHRSVSWYQQTPGQGLQFLFEYFSETQRNKGNFPGRFSGRQFSNSRSEMNVSTLELGDSALYLCASSLGHNYGYTFGSGTRLTVV.

This rearrangement joins TRBV11-1 to TRBJ1-1, with a possible D match to TRBD1 (6 bases). V dropped 5 bases and J dropped 1 base, with 17 bases sitting between them. The CDR3 covers 16 residues. Germline V gene data show CDR1 as SGHAT and CDR2 as FQDESV (reference sequence). The CDR3 here is CASSPYRGAQNTEAFF. The CDR3 nucleotides read TGTGCCAGCAGCCCTTATAGGGGGGCCCAGAACACTGAAGCTTTCTTT.

In its sample, this clone was seen once. The chain is built from TRBV30 and TRBJ2-1, with 7 bases matching TRBD1. CDR3 length: 16 amino acids. Germline CDR1 and CDR2: GTSNPN and SVGIG (reference sequence). The V gene end was trimmed by 1 base and the J gene end by 4 bases; junction bases not matched to a gene: 10. The CDR3 nucleotides are TGTGCCTGGAGTGCCTACACCGGGACAGAGTACAATGAGCAGTTCTTC. Amino acids: CAWSAYTGTEYNEQFF.

The rearrangement joins TRBV5-1 to TRBJ1-5; D is uncertain. Trimming left V 0 bases short and J 4 bases short, with 8 bases between. From germline, CDR1 is SGHRS and CDR2 YFSETQ. This CDR3 has 14 residues. CDR3: CASSLEPGNQPQHF. CDR3 DNA sequence: TGCGCCAGCAGCTTGGAACCGGGGAATCAGCCCCAGCATTTT. The whole variable domain, remainder taken from reference TRBV5-1 and TRBJ1-5, is KAGVTQTPRYLIKTRGQQVTLSCSPISGHRSVSWYQQTPGQGLQFLFEYFSETQRNKGNFPGRFSGRQFSNSRSEMNVSTLELGDSALYLCASSLEPGNQPQHFGDGTRLSIL.

The J gene is TRBJ1-3, the V gene TRBV5-1; 7 nucleotides line up with TRBD1. This CDR3 has 15 amino acids. Germline V gene lookup returns CDR1 SGHRS and CDR2 YFSETQ. The J segment lost 0 bases and the V segment lost 5 bases, leaving 5 bases of the junction unmatched. DNA for the CDR3: TGCGCCAGCAGAGGGGACAGTTACTCTGGAAACACCATATATTTT. Protein: CASRGDSYSGNTIYF.

The V call is TRBV6-1, the J call TRBJ2-4, with D possibly being TRBD2 (7 bases). From germline, CDR1 is MNHNS and CDR2 SASEGT. This CDR3 comprises 13 residues. Trimming stripped 5 bases from V and 12 bases from J, with 17 bases between. The CDR3 spells CASSPIRGGSQYF. The CDR3 DNA is TGTGCCAGCAGTCCCATCAGGGGAGGGAGTCAGTACTTC.

This clone occurred once. The chain links TRBV15 to TRBJ2-7; 12 positions match TRBD2. V lost 0 bases and J lost 0; bases outside the gene matches: 3. CDR1 LNHNV and CDR2 YYDKDF come from the germline V gene (reference sequence). The CDR3 sequence is 17 residues long. CDR3 nucleotide sequence: TGTGCCACCAGCAGAGATTGGACTAGCGGGACCTCCTACGAGCAGTACTTC. Translating it yields CATSRDWTSGTSYEQYF.

V is TRBV5-1 and J is TRBJ2-1; possible D gene TRBD2, 5 bases. V was shortened by 4 bases and J by 7 bases, with 18 bases between the two germline ends. The CDR3 has 15 amino acids. Per germline, CDR1 SGHRS and CDR2 YFSETQ. CDR3 sequence reads: CASSPRGAALNEQFF. CDR3 in DNA: TGCGCCAGCAGCCCCCGAGGAGCGGCACTGAATGAGCAGTTCTTC.